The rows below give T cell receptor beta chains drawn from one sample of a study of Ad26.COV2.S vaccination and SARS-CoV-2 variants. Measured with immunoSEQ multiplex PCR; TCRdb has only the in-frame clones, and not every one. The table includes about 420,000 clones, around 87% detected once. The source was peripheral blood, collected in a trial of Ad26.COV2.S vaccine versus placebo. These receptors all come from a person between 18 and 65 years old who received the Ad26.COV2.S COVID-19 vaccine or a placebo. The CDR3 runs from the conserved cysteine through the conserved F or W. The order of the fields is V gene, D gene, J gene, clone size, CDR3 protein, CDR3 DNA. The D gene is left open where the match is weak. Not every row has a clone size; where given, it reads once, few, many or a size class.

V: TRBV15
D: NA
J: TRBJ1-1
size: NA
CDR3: CATSRNRDGNTEAFF
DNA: TGTGCCACCAGCAGAAACAGGGACGGGAACACTGAAGCTTTCTTT

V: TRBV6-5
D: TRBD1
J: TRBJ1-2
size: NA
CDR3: CASSSGGPYGYTF
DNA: TGTGCCAGCAGCTCAGGGGGCCCCTATGGCTACACCTTC

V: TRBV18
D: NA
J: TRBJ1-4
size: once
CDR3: CASSPTPVNEKLFF
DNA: TGTGCCAGCTCACCCACGCCGGTTAATGAAAAACTGTTTTTT

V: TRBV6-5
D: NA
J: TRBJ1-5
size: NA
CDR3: CASSRQGHQPQHF
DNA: TGTGCCAGCAGTCGTCAGGGGCATCAGCCCCAGCATTTT

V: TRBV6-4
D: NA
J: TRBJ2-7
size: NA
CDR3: CASSPRAGTTSYEQYF
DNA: TGTGCCAGCAGTCCTAGAGCCGGGACAACCTCCTACGAGCAGTACTTC

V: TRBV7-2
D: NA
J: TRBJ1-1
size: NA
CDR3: CASSLGQAAPEAFF
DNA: TGTGCCAGCAGCTTAGGGCAGGCCGCCCCTGAAGCTTTCTTT

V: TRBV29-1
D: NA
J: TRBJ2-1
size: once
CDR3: CSVEGENEQFF
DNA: TGCAGCGTTGAAGGAGAGAATGAGCAGTTCTTC

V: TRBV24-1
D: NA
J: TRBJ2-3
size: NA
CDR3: CATSDLIWTEAQYF
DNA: TGTGCCACCAGTGACCTGATTTGGACAGAAGCGCAGTATTTT

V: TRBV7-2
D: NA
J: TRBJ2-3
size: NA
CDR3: CASTIPTGGTDTQYF
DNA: TGTGCCAGCACCATCCCAACGGGGGGCACAGATACGCAGTATTTT

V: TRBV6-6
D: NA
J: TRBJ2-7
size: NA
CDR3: CASRPFRDSANEQYF
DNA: TGTGCCAGCCGACCCTTCCGGGACTCGGCCAACGAGCAGTACTTC

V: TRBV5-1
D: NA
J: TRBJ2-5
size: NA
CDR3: CASSLLYGQETQYF
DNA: TGCGCCAGCAGCTTGTTGTACGGCCAAGAGACCCAGTACTTC

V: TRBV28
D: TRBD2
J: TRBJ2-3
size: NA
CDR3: CASSFQASGVTDTQYF
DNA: TGTGCCAGCAGTTTCCAGGCTAGCGGGGTCACAGATACGCAGTATTTT

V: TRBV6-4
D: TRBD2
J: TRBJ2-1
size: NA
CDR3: CASSDSRAGGPGYNEQFF
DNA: TGTGCCAGCAGTGACTCAAGAGCGGGGGGCCCAGGCTACAATGAGCAGTTCTTC

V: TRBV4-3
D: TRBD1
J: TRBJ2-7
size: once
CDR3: CASSQGGQGAYEQYF
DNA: TGCGCCAGCAGCCAAGGGGGTCAGGGGGCCTACGAGCAGTACTTC

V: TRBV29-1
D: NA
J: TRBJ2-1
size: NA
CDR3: CSVLEGGYGSNEQFF
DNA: TGCAGCGTCCTGGAAGGCGGATATGGCAGCAATGAGCAGTTCTTC

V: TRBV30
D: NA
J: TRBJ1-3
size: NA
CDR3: CASGTFKGSGNTIYF
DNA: TGTGCCTCGGGGACCTTTAAAGGGTCTGGAAACACCATATATTTT

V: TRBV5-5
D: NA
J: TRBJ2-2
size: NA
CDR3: CASSLDRGGELFF
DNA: TGTGCCAGCAGCTTGGATAGGGGCGGGGAGCTGTTTTTT

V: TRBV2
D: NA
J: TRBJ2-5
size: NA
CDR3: CASLTGRETQYF
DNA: TGTGCCAGCCTGACTGGCCGGGAGACCCAGTACTTC

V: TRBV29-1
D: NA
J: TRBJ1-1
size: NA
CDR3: CSVAPGGRYTEAFF
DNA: TGCAGCGTCGCCCCCGGAGGGAGATACACTGAAGCTTTCTTT

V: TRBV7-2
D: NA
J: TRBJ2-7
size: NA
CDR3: CASSADRNPYYEQYF
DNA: TGTGCCAGCAGCGCCGACAGGAACCCCTACTACGAGCAGTACTTC

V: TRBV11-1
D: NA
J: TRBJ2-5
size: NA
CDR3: CASSVANGRRAQYF
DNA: TGTGCCAGCAGCGTTGCCAACGGCCGGAGAGCCCAGTACTTC

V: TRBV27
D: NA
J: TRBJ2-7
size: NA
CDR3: CAPRGDSSYEQYF
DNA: TGTGCCCCTAGGGGGGACAGCTCCTACGAGCAGTACTTC

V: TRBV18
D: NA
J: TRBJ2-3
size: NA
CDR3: CASSSRTDTQYF
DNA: TGTGCCAGCTCATCTCGCACAGATACGCAGTATTTT

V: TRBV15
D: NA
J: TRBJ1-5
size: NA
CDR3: CATSRDNGDQPQHF
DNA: TGTGCCACCAGCAGAGATAACGGGGATCAGCCCCAGCATTTT

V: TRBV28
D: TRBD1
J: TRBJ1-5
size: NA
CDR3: CASRMRTGVQPQHF
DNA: TGTGCCAGCAGAATGAGGACAGGGGTTCAGCCCCAGCATTTT

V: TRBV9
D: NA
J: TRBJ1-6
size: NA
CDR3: CASSGRTAYNSPLHF
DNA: TGTGCCAGCAGCGGACGGACAGCCTATAATTCACCCCTCCACTTT

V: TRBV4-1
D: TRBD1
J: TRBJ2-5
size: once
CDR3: CASSHSGTGQETQYF
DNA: TGCGCCAGCAGCCATTCCGGGACAGGGCAAGAGACCCAGTACTTC

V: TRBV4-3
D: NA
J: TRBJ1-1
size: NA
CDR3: CASSQAWDLGSNTEAFF
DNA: TGCGCCAGCAGCCAAGCTTGGGACCTTGGTTCGAACACTGAAGCTTTCTTT

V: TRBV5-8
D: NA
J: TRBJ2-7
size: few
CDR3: CASSRSSPGFFLGPYEQYF
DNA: TGTGCCAGCAGCCGTTCTAGTCCGGGGTTTTTCCTCGGGCCCTACGAGCAGTACTTC

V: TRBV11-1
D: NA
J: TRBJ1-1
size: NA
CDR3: CASSLTGTHLNTEAFF
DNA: TGTGCCAGCAGCTTAACCGGGACACACCTGAACACTGAAGCTTTCTTT

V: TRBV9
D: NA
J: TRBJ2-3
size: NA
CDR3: CASSDRDLADTQYF
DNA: TGTGCCAGCAGCGACAGGGATTTGGCAGATACGCAGTATTTT

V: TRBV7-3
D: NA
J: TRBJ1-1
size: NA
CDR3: CASSLTPLVEEAFF
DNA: TGTGCCAGCAGCTTAACCCCCCTAGTGGAAGAAGCTTTCTTT

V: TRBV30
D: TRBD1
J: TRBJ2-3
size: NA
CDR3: CAWSKTGVPQYF
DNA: TGTGCCTGGAGTAAAACAGGGGTTCCGCAGTATTTT

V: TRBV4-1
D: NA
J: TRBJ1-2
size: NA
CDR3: CASSQENLIGAGGYTF
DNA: TGCGCCAGCAGCCAAGAAAACCTCATCGGGGCGGGTGGCTACACCTTC

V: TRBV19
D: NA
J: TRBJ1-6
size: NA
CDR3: CASSIFGGNSPLHF
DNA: TGTGCCAGTAGTATTTTTGGGGGGAATTCACCCCTCCACTTT

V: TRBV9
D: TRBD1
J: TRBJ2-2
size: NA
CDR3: CASSAGTGPTGELFF
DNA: TGTGCCAGCAGCGCCGGGACAGGGCCCACCGGGGAGCTGTTTTTT

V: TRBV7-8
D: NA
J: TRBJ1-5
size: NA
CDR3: CASSFNSNQPQHF
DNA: TGTGCCAGCAGCTTTAATAGCAATCAGCCCCAGCATTTT

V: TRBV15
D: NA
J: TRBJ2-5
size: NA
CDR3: CATSSFRQEETQYF
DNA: TGTGCCACCAGCAGTTTCCGACAGGAAGAGACCCAGTACTTC

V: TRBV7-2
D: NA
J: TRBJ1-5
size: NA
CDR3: CASSSDSNQPQHF
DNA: TGTGCCAGCAGCTCCGATAGCAATCAGCCCCAGCATTTT

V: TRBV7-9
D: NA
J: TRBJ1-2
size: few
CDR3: CASSLVTPSLGYTF
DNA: TGTGCCAGCAGCTTAGTTACCCCTTCCCTGGGGTACACCTTC

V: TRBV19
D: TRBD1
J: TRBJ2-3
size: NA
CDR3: CASTRDRGQADTQYF
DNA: TGTGCCAGTACTCGGGACAGGGGTCAGGCAGATACGCAGTATTTT

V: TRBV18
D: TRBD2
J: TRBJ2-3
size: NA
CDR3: CASSPLASGGPDTQYF
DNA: TGTGCCAGCTCACCCTTGGCTAGCGGGGGACCAGATACGCAGTATTTT

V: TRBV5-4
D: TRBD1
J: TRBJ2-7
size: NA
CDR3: CASSLFRGQGEQYF
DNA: TGTGCCAGCAGCTTGTTTAGGGGGCAAGGCGAGCAGTACTTC

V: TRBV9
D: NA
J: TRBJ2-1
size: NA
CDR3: CASSVDRAGPYEQFF
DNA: TGTGCCAGCAGCGTAGATCGGGCAGGTCCTTATGAGCAGTTCTTC

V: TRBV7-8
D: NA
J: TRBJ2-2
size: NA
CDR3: CASSLMAGELFF
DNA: TGTGCCAGCAGCCTGATGGCCGGGGAGCTGTTTTTT

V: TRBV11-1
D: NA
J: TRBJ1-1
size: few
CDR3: CASSSYFLPNTEAFF
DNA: TGTGCCAGCAGCTCCTACTTTCTGCCGAACACTGAAGCTTTCTTT

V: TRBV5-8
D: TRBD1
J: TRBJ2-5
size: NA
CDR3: CASSLGVDRGGQETQYF
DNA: TGTGCCAGCAGCTTGGGAGTGGACAGGGGTGGACAAGAGACCCAGTACTTC

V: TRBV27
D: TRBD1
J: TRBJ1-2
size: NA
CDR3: CASSLSRTGYGYTF
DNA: TGTGCCAGCAGTTTATCGAGGACAGGCTATGGCTACACCTTC

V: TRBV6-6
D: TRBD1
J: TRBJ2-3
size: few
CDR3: CASNPQGYTDTQYF
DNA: TGTGCCAGCAATCCACAGGGGTACACAGATACGCAGTATTTT

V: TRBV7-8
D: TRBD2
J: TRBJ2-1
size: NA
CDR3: CASSFSGTSGGAIPPNEQFF
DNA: TGTGCCAGCAGCTTTTCCGGGACTAGCGGGGGGGCGATCCCCCCCAATGAGCAGTTCTTC

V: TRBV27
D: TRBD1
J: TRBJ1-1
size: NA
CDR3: CASSFVGGVDTEAFF
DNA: TGTGCCAGCAGTTTTGTAGGGGGCGTAGACACTGAAGCTTTCTTT

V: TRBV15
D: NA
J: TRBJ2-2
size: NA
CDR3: CATSIWGGSGELFF
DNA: TGTGCCACCAGCATTTGGGGTGGCAGCGGGGAGCTGTTTTTT

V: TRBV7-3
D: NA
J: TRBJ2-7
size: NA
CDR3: CASSLTGGLEQYF
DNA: TGTGCCAGCAGCTTAACAGGGGGACTCGAGCAGTACTTC

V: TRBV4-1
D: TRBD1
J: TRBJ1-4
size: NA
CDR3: CASSQEEQGRKLFF
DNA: TGCGCCAGCAGCCAAGAGGAACAGGGGCGGAAACTGTTTTTT

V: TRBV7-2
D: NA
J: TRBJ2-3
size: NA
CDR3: CASGSSLGGPDTQYF
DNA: TGTGCCAGCGGATCAAGTCTGGGGGGCCCAGATACGCAGTATTTT

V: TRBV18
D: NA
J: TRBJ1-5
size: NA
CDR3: CASSRGGPQHF
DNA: TGTGCCAGCTCACGAGGAGGGCCCCAGCATTTT

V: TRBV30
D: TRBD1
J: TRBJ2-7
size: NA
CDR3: CAWGQGLFYEQYF
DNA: TGTGCCTGGGGACAGGGTCTCTTCTACGAGCAGTACTTC

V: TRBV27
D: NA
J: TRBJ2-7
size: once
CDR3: CASSPGLYEQYF
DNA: TGTGCCAGCAGTCCCGGACTTTACGAGCAGTACTTC